This record looks at one T cell receptor beta chain sequence and its context. Its antigen is still unknown. With the Oncomine TCR Beta short-read assay, DNA from cultured CD4+ T cells was sequenced. TCRdb recomputed calls from the PCR reads with MiXCR, one row per CDR3 protein. The table lists 15,000 to 20,000 distinct CDR3 sequences, roughly 60% of them singletons, with around 7% in the top ten. The CDR3 runs to 16 residues. V lost 3 bases, J lost 0 bases, and 7 bases stayed unmatched. Germline assignment: CDR1 LNHDA and CDR2 SQIVND (reference sequence). Regarding treatment: roughly 10-day PBMC culture with coronavirus spike peptide pools or control peptides (ViraFEST assay). This sample stems from a study of vaccination and CD4 T cells after COVID-19.

The receptor comes from a human donor who had recovered from COVID-19. Specimen: CD4+ T cells from blood, cultured in vitro, collected before SARS-CoV-2 vaccination. This rearrangement joins TRBV19 to TRBJ2-7, with TRBD1 matching 8 bases. In DNA, the CDR3 is TGTGCCAGTAGTATTGGTAGGGACAGGATCTCCTACGAGCAGTACTTC. This gives the protein CASSIGRDRISYEQYF. Supplemented by reference TRBV19 and TRBJ2-7, the full variable domain reads DGGITQSPKYLFRKEGQNVTLSCEQNLNHDAMYWYRQDPGQGLRLIYYSQIVNDFQKGDIAEGYSVSREKKESFPLTVTSAQKNPTAFYLCASSIGRDRISYEQYFGPGTRLTVT.